This T cell receptor beta chain was captured by sequencing in a study of CDR3 diversity in severe acne. MiXCR, applied by TCRdb to the PCR reads, yields one record per CDR3 protein. The data show 84,000 or so distinct CDR3 sequences, 45% to 50% seen once. The V end lost 7 bases, the J end lost 2 bases, and 14 bases lay between the germline ends. The CDR3 runs 14 residues. Germline-derived CDR1 and CDR2 are MGHDK and SYGVNS. This clonotype was found a few times. The sequenced material came from blood. The V and J genes are TRBV25-1 and TRBJ1-2, with D possibly being TRBD1 (6 bases). The TCR originated in a male donor in good health, serving as a control. For the CDR3, the DNA is TGTGCCAGCACCGACCGGGGGCCGAACTATGGCTACACCTTC. Translation gives CASTDRGPNYGYTF.